The source of this T cell receptor beta chain is a study of early T cells in non-severe SARS-CoV-2 infection. This CDR3 contains 14 residues. The V and J ends lost 10 bases and 0 bases respectively, with 12 bases between them. From germline, CDR1 is MDHEN and CDR2 SYDVKM. A single record per CDR3 protein comes from TCRdb applying MiXCR to the 5' RACE reads. The repertoire includes 56,000 or so distinct CDR3 sequences, more than 9% of them detected once, and around 6.3% sits in the top ten. V and J are TRBV28 and TRBJ2-2, with D perhaps TRBD1 (5 bases). This TCR was sampled from an adult who was a healthcare worker with PCR-confirmed SARS-CoV-2 infection or an uninfected control (not recorded which). Sequencing used whole blood. The CDR3: CATQDKSNTGELFF. As DNA, the CDR3 is TGTGCCACCCAGGACAAGTCGAACACCGGGGAGCTGTTTTTT.